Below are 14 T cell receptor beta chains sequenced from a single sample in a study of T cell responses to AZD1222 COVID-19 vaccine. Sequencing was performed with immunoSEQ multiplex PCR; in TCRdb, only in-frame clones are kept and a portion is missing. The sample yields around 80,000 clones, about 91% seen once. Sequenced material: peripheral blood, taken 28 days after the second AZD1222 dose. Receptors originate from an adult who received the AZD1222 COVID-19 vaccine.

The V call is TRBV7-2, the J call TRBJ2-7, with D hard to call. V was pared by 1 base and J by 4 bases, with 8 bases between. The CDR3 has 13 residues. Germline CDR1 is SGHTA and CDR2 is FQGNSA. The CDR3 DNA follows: TGTGCCAGCAGCTTAGACGCAGCTTACGAGCAGTACTTC. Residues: CASSLDAAYEQYF.

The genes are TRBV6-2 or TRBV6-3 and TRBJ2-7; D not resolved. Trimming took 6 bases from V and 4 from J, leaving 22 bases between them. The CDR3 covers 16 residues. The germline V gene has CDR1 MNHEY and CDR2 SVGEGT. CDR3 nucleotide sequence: TGTGCCAGCAGCCGTCCGTTAACCCCGGTCGAATACGAGCAGTACTTC. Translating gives CASSRPLTPVEYEQYF.

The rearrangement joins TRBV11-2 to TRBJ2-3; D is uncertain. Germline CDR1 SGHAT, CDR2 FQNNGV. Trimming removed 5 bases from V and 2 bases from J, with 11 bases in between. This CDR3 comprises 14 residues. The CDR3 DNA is TGTGCCAGCAGCCTTCGGACCCCCACAGATACGCAGTATTTT. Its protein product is CASSLRTPTDTQYF.

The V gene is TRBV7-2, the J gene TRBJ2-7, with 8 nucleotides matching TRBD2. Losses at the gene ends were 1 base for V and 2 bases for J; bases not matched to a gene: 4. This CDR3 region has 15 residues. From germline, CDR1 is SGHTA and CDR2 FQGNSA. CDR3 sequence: CASSLVTSGPYEQYF. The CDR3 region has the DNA TGTGCCAGCAGCTTAGTAACTAGCGGTCCCTACGAGCAGTACTTC.

The CDR3 region is CASSYSGFRPEQYF. The DNA for the CDR3 is TGTGCCAGCAGTTATTCGGGTTTTAGGCCCGAGCAGTACTTC. This chain uses TRBV6-2 or TRBV6-3 with TRBJ2-7; unclear D gene. The germline V gene encodes CDR1 MNHEY and CDR2 SVGEGT. The length of the CDR3 is 14 residues. The V and J ends lost 3 bases and 6 bases respectively, with 15 bases between them.

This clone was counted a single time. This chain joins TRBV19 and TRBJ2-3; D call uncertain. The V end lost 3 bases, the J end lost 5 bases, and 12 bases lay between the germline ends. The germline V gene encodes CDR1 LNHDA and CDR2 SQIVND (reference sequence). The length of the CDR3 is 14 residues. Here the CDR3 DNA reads TGTGCCAGTAGTATGGCGTTCAATCGAGATACGCAGTATTTT. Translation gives CASSMAFNRDTQYF.

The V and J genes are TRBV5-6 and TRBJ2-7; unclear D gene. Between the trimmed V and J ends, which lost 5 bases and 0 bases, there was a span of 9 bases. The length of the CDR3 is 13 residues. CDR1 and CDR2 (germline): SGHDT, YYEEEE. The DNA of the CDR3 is TGTGCCAGCAGTCTTGGCTACTCCTACGAGCAGTACTTC. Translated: CASSLGYSYEQYF. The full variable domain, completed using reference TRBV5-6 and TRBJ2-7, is DAGVTQSPTHLIKTRGQQVTLRCSPKSGHDTVSWYQQALGQGPQFIFQYYEEEERQRGNFPDRFSGHQFPNYSSELNVNALLLGDSALYLCASSLGYSYEQYFGPGTRLTVT.

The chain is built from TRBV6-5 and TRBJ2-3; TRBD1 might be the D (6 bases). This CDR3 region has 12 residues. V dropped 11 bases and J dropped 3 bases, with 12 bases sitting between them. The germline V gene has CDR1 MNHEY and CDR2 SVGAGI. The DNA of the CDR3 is TGTGCCGGGGGCACGGTAACAGATACGCAGTATTTT. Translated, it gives CAGGTVTDTQYF.

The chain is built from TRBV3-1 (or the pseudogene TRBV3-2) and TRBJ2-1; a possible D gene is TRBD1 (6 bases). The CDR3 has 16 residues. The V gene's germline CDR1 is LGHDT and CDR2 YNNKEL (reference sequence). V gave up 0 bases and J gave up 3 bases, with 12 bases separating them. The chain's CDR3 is CASSQDFGQNYNEQFF. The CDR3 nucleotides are TGTGCCAGCAGCCAAGATTTTGGACAGAACTACAATGAGCAGTTCTTC.

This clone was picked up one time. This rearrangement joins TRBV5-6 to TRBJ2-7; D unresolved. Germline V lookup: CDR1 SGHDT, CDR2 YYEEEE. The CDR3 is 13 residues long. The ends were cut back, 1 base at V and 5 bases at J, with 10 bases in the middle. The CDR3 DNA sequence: TGTGCCAGCAGCTTGTCAGTAGTCCACGAGCAGTACTTC. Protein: CASSLSVVHEQYF.

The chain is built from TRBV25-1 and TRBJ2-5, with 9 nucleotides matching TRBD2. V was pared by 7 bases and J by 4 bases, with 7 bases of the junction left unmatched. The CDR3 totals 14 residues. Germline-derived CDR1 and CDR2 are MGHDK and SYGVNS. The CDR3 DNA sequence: TGTGCCAGCATGGGGTTAGCGGGAGCAGAGACCCAGTACTTC. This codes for CASMGLAGAETQYF.

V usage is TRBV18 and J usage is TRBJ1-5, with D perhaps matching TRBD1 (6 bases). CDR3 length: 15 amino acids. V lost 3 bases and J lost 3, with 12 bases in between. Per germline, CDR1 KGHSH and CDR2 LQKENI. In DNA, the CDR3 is TGTGCCAGCTCACCTATGGACAGCCCCAATCAGCCCCAGCATTTT. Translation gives CASSPMDSPNQPQHF.

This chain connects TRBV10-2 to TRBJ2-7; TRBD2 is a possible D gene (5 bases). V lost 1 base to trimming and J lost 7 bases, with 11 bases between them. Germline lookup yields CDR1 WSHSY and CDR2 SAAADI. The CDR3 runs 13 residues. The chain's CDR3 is CASSEWVLEEQYF. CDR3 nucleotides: TGCGCCAGCAGTGAGTGGGTACTAGAGGAGCAGTACTTC.

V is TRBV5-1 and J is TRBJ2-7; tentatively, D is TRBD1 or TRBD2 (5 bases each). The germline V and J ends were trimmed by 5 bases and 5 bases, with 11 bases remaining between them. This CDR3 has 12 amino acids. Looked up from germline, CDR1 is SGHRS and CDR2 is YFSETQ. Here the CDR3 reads CASSSEGHEQYF. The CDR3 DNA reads TGCGCCAGCAGTAGTGAGGGACACGAGCAGTACTTC.